The 15 T cell receptor beta chains presented below share a single source sample, sequenced in a study of beta chain features in type 1 diabetes. Reverse transcription of all isolated RNA meant that expressed TCRB transcripts were sequenced. Sequencing used immunoSEQ multiplex PCR; TCRdb keeps in-frame clones, though not all of them. The table records more than 250,000 clones, roughly an eighth of them present only once. No cognate antigen is known for these TCRs. Broader study findings: A moderate, significant TCRB CDR3 shortening appeared in type 1 diabetes across four CD4+ subsets.

Sequences were obtained from naive CD4+ T cells from blood. The receptor source for this set is a man under 40 with type 1 diabetes.

V is TRBV7-9 and J is TRBJ2-3; 7 nucleotides agree with TRBD2. The V segment lost 5 bases and the J segment 4 bases; nucleotides outside the gene matches: 12. The CDR3 totals 16 residues. The germline V gene has CDR1 SEHNR and CDR2 FQNEAQ (reference sequence). CDR3 sequence: CASSVSGSGGADTQYF. In DNA form, the CDR3 reads TGTGCCAGCAGCGTTAGCGGGTCGGGCGGGGCAGATACGCAGTATTTT.

The chain combines TRBV28 with TRBJ2-1; 13 nucleotides align to TRBD2. J was trimmed by 9 bases and V by 8 bases; bases with no gene match: 7. The CDR3 covers 14 residues. Germline assignment: CDR1 MDHEN and CDR2 SYDVKM. The CDR3 bases are TGTGCCAGCTGGACTAGCGGGAGTATACGTGAGCAGTTCTTC. This sequence encodes CASWTSGSIREQFF.

This clone was picked up a small number of times. CDR3 nucleotide sequence: TGTGCCAGCAGCCGTACAGGGTCCGAGACCCAGTACTTC. Translating it yields CASSRTGSETQYF. V and J are TRBV4-2 and TRBJ2-5, with a possible D match to TRBD1 (6 bases). Germline V gene data show CDR1 as LGHNA and CDR2 as YNFKEQ. The V and J ends lost 4 bases and 5 bases respectively, with 11 bases between them. This CDR3 contains 13 residues.

CDR3 DNA sequence: TGTGCCAGCGGTAAAGCCACAGGGATTAACTATGGCTACACCTTC. This encodes CASGKATGINYGYTF. The chain has TRBV9 and TRBJ1-2, with D tentatively TRBD1 (6 bases). Germline V CDR1 and CDR2: SGDLS, YYNGEE. The CDR3 totals 15 residues. Trimming pared 7 bases from V and 1 base from J, leaving 17 bases between.

This clone was picked up a small number of times. This rearrangement joins TRBV28 to TRBJ2-5; 8 bases are shared with TRBD1. Matching the DNA end better, TRBJ2-7 makes the J call doubtful. This CDR3 region has 12 residues. Per the germline V gene, CDR1 is MDHEN and CDR2 is SYDVKM. The CDR3: CASRRTGYEQYF. The CDR3 nucleotides are TGTGCCAGCAGACGGACAGGGTACGAGCAGTACTTC.

This clone was observed a few times. The J gene is TRBJ1-3, the V gene TRBV11-1; D is ambiguous. Germline CDR1 and CDR2: SGHAT and FQDESV (reference sequence). Trimming cost V 1 base and J 0 bases, with 7 bases left between them. There are 15 residues in the CDR3. The CDR3 region is CASSLVGDSGNTIYF. The CDR3 DNA is TGTGCCAGCAGCTTAGTAGGAGACTCTGGAAACACCATATATTTT.

This clone was seen a few times. The chain recombines TRBV4-2 with TRBJ2-3, with TRBD2 identical over 13 bases. The length of the CDR3 is 22 residues. Germline CDR1 reads LGHNA; CDR2 reads YNFKEQ. V shed 0 bases, J shed 2 bases, and the junction held 17 bases outside the gene matches. The CDR3 loop reads CASSQEYRGGLAGIGVTDTQYF. CDR3 in DNA: TGTGCCAGCAGCCAAGAGTACAGGGGGGGACTAGCGGGAATCGGAGTCACAGATACGCAGTATTTT.

This clone has only a few counts. This chain connects TRBV7-2 to TRBJ2-1; 9 bases map to TRBD2. Germline lookup yields CDR1 SGHTA and CDR2 FQGNSA. Trimming cost V 7 bases and J 4 bases; bases outside gene matches: 5. The CDR3 runs 14 residues. The CDR3 sequence is CASKTSGEYNEQFF. CDR3 in DNA: TGTGCCAGCAAGACTAGCGGAGAGTACAATGAGCAGTTCTTC.

The table lists this clone with a few counts. J is TRBJ2-1 and V is TRBV12-5, with D perhaps TRBD1 (6 bases). Trimming shortened V by 4 bases and J by 12 bases, and 19 bases separated the two germline ends. The CDR3 contains 14 residues. Germline V gene data show CDR1 as LGHNT and CDR2 as FRNRAP. CDR3 in DNA: TGTGCTAGTGGTTCCCCTACCGGGACACCTAGGCAGTTCTTC. Translated, it gives CASGSPTGTPRQFF.

This chain links TRBV7-8 with TRBJ1-2, with D tentatively TRBD1 (5 bases). The germline CDR1 and CDR2 sequences are SGHVS and FQNEAQ. The CDR3 totals 15 residues. Trimming took 3 bases from V and 5 from J, leaving 16 bases between them. CDR3 amino acids: CASSFFQGGPYGYTF. CDR3 bases: TGTGCCAGCAGCTTTTTCCAGGGAGGTCCTTATGGCTACACCTTC.

This clone was seen more than once but under ten times. This chain joins TRBV6-5 and TRBJ2-7; 7 bases are shared with TRBD1. The V and J ends lost 6 bases and 0 bases, in that order; junction bases with no gene match: 2. CDR1 is MNHEY, CDR2 SVGAGI, per germline. This CDR3 comprises 13 residues. The CDR3 coding sequence is TGTGCCAGCAGCCCAGGGGGCTCCTACGAGCAGTACTTC. This gives the protein CASSPGGSYEQYF.

The chain uses TRBV4-3 and TRBJ2-7, with 10 bases aligning to TRBD2. The CDR3 loop spans 17 amino acids. V gave up 1 base and J gave up 2 bases; unmatched junction bases: 8. Germline V CDR1 and CDR2: LGHNA, YSLEER. CDR3 sequence: CASSQVLAGDYPYEQYF. In DNA form, the CDR3 reads TGCGCCAGCAGCCAAGTCCTAGCGGGAGACTACCCCTACGAGCAGTACTTC.

This clone turned up a few times. The CDR3, as DNA: TGTGCCAGCGCTAGCGGGACTCAAGAGACCCAGTACTTC. It translates to CASASGTQETQYF. This sequence joins TRBV28 and TRBJ2-5; 9 bases map to TRBD2. The junction had 3 bases not matched to a gene; V was cut back by 8 bases and J by 2 bases. Germline values: CDR1 MDHEN, CDR2 SYDVKM. The CDR3 totals 13 residues.

The chain has TRBV6-1 and TRBJ2-1; D might be TRBD1 (6 bases). Trimming shortened V by 6 bases and J by 3 bases, and 15 bases separated the two germline ends. This CDR3 comprises 15 residues. Germline V lookup: CDR1 MNHNS, CDR2 SASEGT. As DNA, the CDR3 is TGTGCCAGCAGCCCCCAGGGGCCATTCTACAATGAGCAGTTCTTC. It translates to CASSPQGPFYNEQFF.

The V call is TRBV4-2, the J call TRBJ2-1; TRBD2 matches at 13 bases. V lost 0 bases to trimming and J lost 8 bases; unmatched junction nucleotides: 4. Germline-derived CDR1 and CDR2 are LGHNA and YNFKEQ. The CDR3 is 16 amino acids. In nucleotides, the CDR3 is TGTGCCAGCAGCCAAGAGGGACTAGCGGGACGGGATGAGCAGTTCTTC. Translated: CASSQEGLAGRDEQFF.